The clone carrying this T cell receptor (beta chain) was counted at least ten times. Its antigen is currently unknown. The source of the sample is a study of CD8 T cells in ankylosing spondylitis. Quantitative 5'-RACE with molecular barcodes was used to make the TCR beta libraries. From the 5' RACE reads, TCRdb called clonotypes with MiXCR, one entry per CDR3 protein. This table has 700,000 to 850,000 distinct CDR3 sequences, about 11% appearing once. CDR3 length: 12 residues. V lost 7 bases and J lost 4, with 10 bases in between. Germline assignment: CDR1 MDHEN and CDR2 SYDVKM. Study-level findings and limits: It was reported that disease-linked clones were significantly enriched in matched ankylosing spondylitis synovial fluid. Within ankylosing spondylitis blood, a TCR beta motif made up of seven to nine highly homologous variants appeared to be characteristic. Several of the motif variants were reported before in synovial fluid and blood from reactive arthritis. Clones linked to the disease showed a CD8+ phenotype. They occurred at relatively low frequencies in peripheral blood.

The V gene is TRBV28, the J gene TRBJ1-2; the D gene is possibly TRBD1 (5 bases). The sequence was collected from a male donor with ankylosing spondylitis. Sequenced sample: blood, either unsorted or a sorted T cell fraction (not recorded which). This chain's CDR3 is CASTFDSYGYTF. For the CDR3, the DNA is TGTGCCAGCACCTTCGACAGCTATGGCTACACCTTC.